This T cell receptor (beta chain) was identified in a study of technical replicates of blood from a few donors. Sequencing was performed with immunoSEQ multiplex PCR; in TCRdb, only in-frame clones are kept and a portion is missing. The sample records just over 60,000 clones, approximately 87% being singletons. CDR1 MNHEY and CDR2 SVGAGI come from the germline V gene. V lost 2 bases, J lost 5 bases, and 18 bases lay in between. The CDR3 is 16 residues long. This sequence joins TRBV6-5 and TRBJ2-5; tentatively, D is TRBD2 (5 bases). Sequencing used PBMCs. The clonotype originates from a human donor in good health. Some clones in this sample may be carry-over from other donors' samples. The CDR3 is CASSYAVGGARETQYF. The CDR3 DNA is TGTGCCAGCAGTTACGCTGTTGGAGGCGCGCGGGAGACCCAGTACTTC.